The next 5 T cell receptor beta chains were all read from a single sample in a study of T cell repertoires in ileal Crohn's disease. Time point indicated: neoterminal ileum biopsy at postoperative endoscopy, about 6 months after surgery. Clones were read by immunoSEQ multiplex PCR, and TCRdb kept only the in-frame ones, dropping some. The table lists about 62,000 clones, roughly nine tenths of them singletons. The sequenced sample was ileal tissue. Source of these receptors: an adult with Crohn's disease.

The V gene is TRBV7-6, the J gene TRBJ2-2; a possible D gene is TRBD1 (6 bases). Trimming took 8 bases from V and 5 from J, leaving 12 bases between them. Germline CDR1 SGHVS, CDR2 FNYEAQ. This CDR3 contains 13 residues. CDR3 in DNA: TGTGCCAGCCGACAGGAGCCGACCGGGGAGCTGTTTTTT. It codes for CASRQEPTGELFF.

A few counts support this clone. The rearrangement links TRBV6-5 to TRBJ1-6; 8 bases match TRBD1. The CDR3 extends over 15 amino acids. The germline gives CDR1 MNHEY, CDR2 SVGAGI. The trim removed 2 bases at V and 7 bases at J, leaving 4 bases unmatched. The CDR3 region is CASSYRTGRNSPLHF. The DNA of the CDR3 is TGTGCCAGCAGTTACAGGACAGGGAGGAATTCACCCCTCCACTTT.

The count of this clone is one. The rearrangement uses TRBV11-2 and TRBJ1-2; no firm D call. Between the trimmed V and J ends, which lost 1 base and 7 bases, there was a span of 10 bases. The CDR3 spans 13 residues. Germline V gene sequence: CDR1 SGHAT, CDR2 FQNNGV. The CDR3 nucleotides are TGTGCCAGCAGCTTAGGTCGGGTGGCTGGCTACACCTTC. This gives the protein CASSLGRVAGYTF. The full variable domain, rest sourced from reference TRBV11-2 and TRBJ1-2, is EAGVAQSPRYKIIEKRQSVAFWCNPISGHATLYWYQQILGQGPKLLIQFQNNGVVDDSQLPKDRFSAERLKGVDSTLKIQPAKLEDSAVYLCASSLGRVAGYTFGSGTRLTVV.

The chain carries TRBV4-3 and TRBJ1-2, with a weak D call TRBD1 (5 bases). This CDR3 contains 16 residues. Germline V gives CDR1 LGHNA, CDR2 YSLEER. Trimming cost V 5 bases and J 8 bases, with 24 bases left between them. For the CDR3, the DNA is TGCGCCAGCAGCGTCGCGCTAACAGTGCCCGGGGGGGGCTACACCTTC. This sequence encodes CASSVALTVPGGGYTF.

This sequence joins TRBV9 and TRBJ1-1, with 11 bases fitting TRBD1. The length of the CDR3 is 18 residues. CDR1 SGDLS and CDR2 YYNGEE come from the germline V gene. Unmatched junction bases numbered 10, after V lost 2 bases and J lost 1 base. As DNA, the CDR3 is TGTGCCAGCAGCGTGGGAGATGGGACAGGGGGTAAGAACACTGAAGCTTTCTTT. Amino acid sequence: CASSVGDGTGGKNTEAFF.